These T cell receptor beta chains were read from a single sample in a study of CD4 T cells in relation to SARS-CoV-2 and coronaviruses. No antigen has been assigned to these receptors. Sequenced by immunoSEQ multiplex PCR; TCRdb stores in-frame clones only, minus some. The data contain more than 25,000 clones, just under 75% of them singletons. The sample taken for sequencing was CD4+ T cells from PBMCs, cultured in vitro. These receptors originate from a human donor in good health. CDR3s include the opening cysteine and the closing phenylalanine or tryptophan. A D gene is named only where the DNA matches it firmly. The size field is filled for only some rows; it gives once, few, many or a size class.

>TRBJ2-5|.|13|.|TRBV4-3
TGCGCCAGCAGCCAAGAGACCTGGGGGACCCAGTACTTC
CASSQETWGTQYF
>TRBJ1-4|.|12|few|TRBV29-1
TGCAGCGTCGGGGGGGGGCCCGAAAAACTGTTTTTT
CSVGGGPEKLFF
>TRBJ1-5|.|14|few|TRBV2
TGTGCCAGCAGCGCCGGGGCTGGAAATCAGCCCCAGCATTTT
CASSAGAGNQPQHF
>TRBJ2-1|TRBD2|15|.|TRBV7-8
TGTGCCAGCGGGGGACTAGCGTTTTCCTACAATGAGCAGTTCTTC
CASGGLAFSYNEQFF
>TRBJ1-1|.|16|.|TRBV6-2/TRBV6-3
TGTGCCAGCAGTTTAAACAGGGCTGGCATGAACACTGAAGCTTTCTTT
CASSLNRAGMNTEAFF
>TRBJ1-5|.|15|few|TRBV7-2
TGTGCCAGCAGCTTAGCCGCAGTAGGGGGTCAGCCCCAGCATTTT
CASSLAAVGGQPQHF
>TRBJ2-5|TRBD2|12|.|TRBV19
TGTGCCACAGACGGGAGGTCCGGGACCCAGTACTTC
CATDGRSGTQYF
>TRBJ2-1|.|13|.|TRBV25-1
TGTGCCAGCAGAGGGACATCCTACAATGAGCAGTTCTTC
CASRGTSYNEQFF
>TRBJ1-5|.|15|few|TRBV18
TGTGCCAGCTCACCGAACTTCCAGGGGAATCAGCCCCAGCATTTT
CASSPNFQGNQPQHF
>TRBJ1-1|.|15|.|TRBV7-8
TGTGCCAGCAGCTTAGATTGGAAACCGAACACTGAAGCTTTCTTT
CASSLDWKPNTEAFF
>TRBJ2-1|.|16|.|TRBV18
TGTGCCAGCTCACCACTGACGCAGGCCAGCTACAATGAGCAGTTCTTC
CASSPLTQASYNEQFF
>TRBJ2-1|TRBD2|16|.|TRBV28
TGTGCCAGCAGTTGGGAACTAGCGGGAGCCAAAAGTGAGCAGTTCTTC
CASSWELAGAKSEQFF
>TRBJ2-7|.|16|.|TRBV6-2/TRBV6-3
TGTGCCAGCAGTCTTCAGGGTGGATTCTTCTCCTACGAGCAGTACTTC
CASSLQGGFFSYEQYF
>TRBJ2-5|.|16|.|TRBV5-1
TGCGCCAGCAGCTTGGCCGGCCGAGGGGCACAAGAGACCCAGTACTTC
CASSLAGRGAQETQYF
>TRBJ2-7|.|14|.|TRBV7-2
TGTGCCAGCAGCTTAGTGGCCAGGGGCGACGAGCAGTACTTC
CASSLVARGDEQYF
>TRBJ2-1|.|17|few|TRBV5-5
TGTGCCAGCAGCTGGGCGGATGGCGGGCACTTAGGCAATGAGCAGTTCTTC
CASSWADGGHLGNEQFF
>TRBJ2-3|TRBD2|15|.|TRBV11-1
TGTGCCAGCAGCACCGCTAGCGGGAGCACAGATACGCAGTATTTT
CASSTASGSTDTQYF
>TRBJ1-1|.|14|.|TRBV7-8
TGTGCCAGCAGCGCCCTGGGCGAACACACTGAAGCTTTCTTT
CASSALGEHTEAFF
>TRBJ2-1|TRBD2|15|.|TRBV4-2
TGTGCCAGCAGCCAAGGGACTAGCGGAAGCTATGAGCAGTTCTTC
CASSQGTSGSYEQFF
>TRBJ2-5|.|15|.|TRBV20-1
TGCAGTGCTAGTAAGCGGGCGGGTCTCCAAGAGACCCAGTACTTC
CSASKRAGLQETQYF
>TRBJ1-2|.|16|.|TRBV5-6
TGTGCCAGCAGCTCTTGGGAGTCCGTAACCCCTGGGGGCTACACCTTC
CASSSWESVTPGGYTF
>TRBJ2-5|TRBD1|15|once|TRBV5-1
TGCGCCAGCAGACAAACCGGGACAGGGTCAGAGACCCAGTACTTC
CASRQTGTGSETQYF
>TRBJ1-1|TRBD1|14|.|TRBV7-2
TGTGCCAGCAGAGGGACAGGGAGGTACACTGAAGCTTTCTTT
CASRGTGRYTEAFF
>TRBJ2-1|TRBD1|13|.|TRBV6-5
TGTGCCAGCAGCCTTACAGGGGGGCAAGAGCAGTTCTTC
CASSLTGGQEQFF
>TRBJ2-2|.|15|.|TRBV5-1
TGCGCCAGCAGCCGTAGTAGGAGGGCGTCCGGGGAGCTGTTTTTT
CASSRSRRASGELFF
>TRBJ1-5|.|13|.|TRBV18
TGTGCCAGCTCAGCGGAAGGGGTACAGCCCCAGCATTTT
CASSAEGVQPQHF
>TRBJ2-3|.|16|.|TRBV7-3
TGTGCCAGCAGTAGACAGGGAGGGGGGAACACAGATACGCAGTATTTT
CASSRQGGGNTDTQYF
>TRBJ1-6|.|15|.|TRBV3-1/TRBV3-2
TGTGCCAGCAGCCAAGATGGGACCGATAATTCACCCCTCCACTTT
CASSQDGTDNSPLHF
>TRBJ1-1|TRBD1|13|.|TRBV10-3
TGTGCCATCAGGACAGGGGACATGATGGGAGCTTTCTTT
CAIRTGDMMGAFF
>TRBJ2-7|.|14|.|TRBV9
TGTGCCAGCAGCGTAGACCAGGGGCCGCGGGAGCAGTACTTC
CASSVDQGPREQYF
>TRBJ2-3|.|11|.|TRBV30
TGTGCCTGGAGGCTTGAGGATACGCAGTATTTT
CAWRLEDTQYF
>TRBJ1-2|TRBD1|16|.|TRBV10-3
TGTGCCATCAAGGGGGGCCAGGGGGCTTACAACTATGGCTACACCTTC
CAIKGGQGAYNYGYTF
>TRBJ1-6|.|14|.|TRBV6-5
TGTGCCAGCAGCATCTATCCGGATAATTCACCCCTCCACTTT
CASSIYPDNSPLHF
>TRBJ2-7|.|13|.|TRBV10-3
TGTGCCATCAGTTTAGGACATACCTACGAGCAGTACTTC
CAISLGHTYEQYF
>TRBJ1-1|.|14|once|TRBV19
TGTGCCAGTAGGACCACAGGTATGAACACTGAAGCTTTCTTT
CASRTTGMNTEAFF
>TRBJ2-7|.|11|few|TRBV10-2
TGCGCCACCGGACAGAGCTACGAGCAGTACTTC
CATGQSYEQYF
>TRBJ2-7|.|13|.|TRBV30
TGTGCCTGGAGTCGAATAGGTGGGTACGAGCAGTACTTC
CAWSRIGGYEQYF
>TRBJ2-7|.|12|few|TRBV6-2/TRBV6-3
TGTGCCAGCAGTTACTCGGCCTCACAGGGGTACTTC
CASSYSASQGYF
>TRBJ2-5|TRBD2|17|.|TRBV5-1
TGCGCCAGCAGCTTGTGGTCTAGCGGATCCAGTTTGGAGACCCAGTACTTC
CASSLWSSGSSLETQYF
>TRBJ1-4|.|12|.|TRBV28
TGTGCCAGCAACAGGGATGGTGGAAAACTGTTTTTT
CASNRDGGKLFF
>TRBJ2-1|.|16|.|TRBV5-1
TGCGCCAGCAGCTTCGCTGGATCCGGGGAGTACAATGAGCAGTTCTTC
CASSFAGSGEYNEQFF
>TRBJ2-5|TRBD1|16|once|TRBV27
TGTGCCAGCAGATCAGTGTGGGACAGGGTCCAAGAGACCCAGTACTTC
CASRSVWDRVQETQYF
>TRBJ1-2|TRBD1|15|.|TRBV19
TGTGCCAGTAGTATCGGTGCCGGGACAGGGGTCGGCTACACCTTC
CASSIGAGTGVGYTF